This passage covers 25 T cell receptor beta chains from one sample sequenced in a study of CD8 T cell repertoires and HIV-1 epitope variants. Here immunoSEQ multiplex PCR was the method, and the copy in TCRdb shows in-frame clones only, minus some. The table lists some 100,000 clones, roughly four fifths of them singletons. Sequences were obtained from uncultured baseline CD8+ T cells from peripheral blood mononuclear cells (PBMCs). The receptors here all came from a male donor with HIV.

The chain carries TRBV7-6 and TRBJ2-7; 7 bases map to TRBD2. This CDR3 contains 14 residues. Per germline, CDR1 SGHVS and CDR2 FNYEAQ. With V trimmed by 1 base and J by 5 bases, 5 bases remained unmatched. CDR3 coding DNA: TGTGCCAGCAGCTTAGGGACTAGAGGCGACGAGCAGTACTTC. Protein: CASSLGTRGDEQYF.

This clone occurred many times. The sample contains more than one DNA sequence encoding this CDR3. The chain recombines TRBV5-1 with TRBJ2-7, with D maybe TRBD1 (6 bases). V was shortened by 4 bases and J by 5 bases, with 10 bases between the two germline ends. The germline V gene encodes CDR1 SGHRS and CDR2 YFSETQ. CDR3 size: 12 residues. The CDR3 region has the DNA TGCGCCAGCAGCGTACAGGGAAACGAGCAGTACTTC. Protein sequence: CASSVQGNEQYF.

The V call is TRBV6-5, the J call TRBJ1-5; possibly TRBD1 for D (6 bases). CDR1 is MNHEY and CDR2 is SVGAGI in the germline V gene. The CDR3 covers 14 residues. Trimming took off 6 bases at V and 3 bases at J, with 12 bases between the two ends. CDR3 DNA: TGTGCCAGCAGGCCTCAGGGGATCAATCAGCCCCAGCATTTT. This encodes CASRPQGINQPQHF.

J is TRBJ2-7 and V is TRBV28, with 8 bases aligning to TRBD2. V shed 5 bases, J shed 5 bases, and the junction held 8 bases outside the gene matches. The CDR3 sequence is 14 residues long. CDR1 MDHEN and CDR2 SYDVKM come from the germline V gene. CDR3 DNA: TGTGCCAGCAGTCCCGGGAGGGTGATAGACGAGCAGTACTTC. This translates into CASSPGRVIDEQYF.

J is TRBJ1-2 and V is TRBV9; tentatively, D is TRBD1 (6 bases). Germline loops: CDR1 SGDLS, CDR2 YYNGEE. The CDR3 consists of 16 residues. Trimming stripped 0 bases from V and 11 bases from J, with 23 bases between. CDR3 sequence (DNA): TGTGCCAGCAGCGTAGCTGGTCAGGGGACCCTCTTTGATTACACCTTC. Its translation: CASSVAGQGTLFDYTF.

The chain carries TRBV5-1 and TRBJ2-3, with a tentative D call TRBD2 (6 bases). Germline values: CDR1 SGHRS, CDR2 YFSETQ. CDR3 size: 15 residues. V was cut by 3 bases and J by 4 bases, with 15 bases left in between. CDR3: CASSSMGGGSDTQYF. The CDR3 bases are TGCGCCAGCAGCTCTATGGGGGGAGGTTCAGATACGCAGTATTTT.

The chain links TRBV28 to TRBJ2-7; D call uncertain. V was cut by 5 bases and J by 2 bases, with 13 bases left in between. This CDR3 spans 14 amino acids. CDR1 and CDR2 (germline): MDHEN, SYDVKM. In DNA, the CDR3 is TGTGCCAGCAGTCCCGACGGTTACCCCTACGAGCAGTACTTC. Amino acid sequence: CASSPDGYPYEQYF.

V and J are TRBV27 and TRBJ2-1; 14 bases are shared with TRBD2. Germline V CDR1 and CDR2: MNHEY, SMNVEV (reference sequence). V was pared by 6 bases and J by 3 bases, with 13 bases of the junction left unmatched. CDR3 size: 19 residues. The CDR3 reads CASSWDRGLAGALYNEQFF. The CDR3 DNA reads TGTGCCAGCAGCTGGGACAGGGGACTAGCGGGAGCCCTCTACAATGAGCAGTTCTTC.

The rearrangement links TRBV5-1 to TRBJ2-5; D call uncertain. Trimming took 2 bases from V and 3 from J, leaving 8 bases between them. The germline CDR1 and CDR2 sequences are SGHRS and YFSETQ. The CDR3 consists of 13 residues. CDR3 sequence: CASSLNAKETQYF. As DNA, the CDR3 is TGCGCCAGCAGCTTAAATGCAAAAGAGACCCAGTACTTC.

The chain has TRBV5-8 and TRBJ1-5; no firm D call. Germline CDR1 SGHTS, CDR2 YDEGEE. This CDR3 comprises 15 residues. V was pared by 0 bases and J by 0 bases, with 7 bases between. The CDR3 DNA follows: TGTGCCAGCAGCTTGGCGGTGTTTAGCAATCAGCCCCAGCATTTT. Translated: CASSLAVFSNQPQHF.

The J gene is TRBJ1-2, the V gene TRBV19; a possible D gene is TRBD1 (6 bases). This CDR3 is 14 amino acids long. Germline V lookup: CDR1 LNHDA, CDR2 SQIVND (reference sequence). Between the trimmed V and J ends, which lost 7 bases and 4 bases, there was a span of 16 bases. The CDR3 coding sequence is TGTGCCAGTAATCGTGGGGGGCGAACCTATGGCTACACCTTC. It yields the protein CASNRGGRTYGYTF. The whole variable domain, filled in from reference TRBV19 and TRBJ1-2, reads DGGITQSPKYLFRKEGQNVTLSCEQNLNHDAMYWYRQDPGQGLRLIYYSQIVNDFQKGDIAEGYSVSREKKESFPLTVTSAQKNPTAFYLCASNRGGRTYGYTFGSGTRLTVV.

Details on this clone: The limits of the CDR3 on the DNA are not certain, so only TCRdb's listed CDR3 is given. The chain recombines TRBV27 with TRBJ1-4; TRBD1 is the table's D call, not checked against the DNA. The CDR3 extends over 16 residues, inclusive of both ends. Germline CDR1 is MNHEY and CDR2 is SMNVEV (reference sequence). The CDR3 spells CASSFLADTTNEKLFF.

The chain couples TRBV19 to TRBJ1-1; D gene uncertain. The CDR3 sequence is 15 residues long. V was shortened by 7 bases and J by 1 base, with 16 bases between the two germline ends. In germline, CDR1 is LNHDA, CDR2 SQIVND (reference sequence). Here the CDR3 reads CASTPKGRQNTEAFF. In DNA, the CDR3 is TGTGCCAGTACCCCCAAAGGTAGACAGAACACTGAAGCTTTCTTT.

V is TRBV28 and J is TRBJ1-1; 8 nucleotides agree with TRBD1. Trimming took 6 bases from V and 8 from J; bases not matched to a gene: 8. Germline V gene data show CDR1 as MDHEN and CDR2 as SYDVKM. This CDR3 is 13 amino acids long. CDR3 bases: TGTGCCAGCAGCTTCTCTAACAGGGGGGAAGCTTTCTTT. It encodes CASSFSNRGEAFF.

This clone was picked up a small number of times. The chain has TRBV30 and TRBJ1-5; D not certain. The CDR3 has 15 residues. Trimming removed 2 bases at V and 0 bases at J, with 11 bases between. Per germline, CDR1 GTSNPN and CDR2 SVGIG (reference sequence). Here the CDR3 DNA reads TGTGCCTGGAGTAACGGTGGTTATAGCAATCAGCCCCAGCATTTT. It specifies CAWSNGGYSNQPQHF.

This chain joins TRBV4-3 and TRBJ1-2; tentatively, D is TRBD1 (5 bases). Germline CDR1 LGHNA, CDR2 YSLEER. The CDR3 has 14 residues. The V and J ends lost 4 bases and 7 bases respectively, with 16 bases between them. The CDR3 coding sequence is TGCGCCAGCAGCCCATGGCTAGGGGAAGGTGGCTACACCTTC. It is translated as CASSPWLGEGGYTF.

This chain joins TRBV7-2 and TRBJ2-3; 11 bases match TRBD2. After removal of 2 bases from V and 2 bases from J, the junction contained 3 bases not matched to a gene. The CDR3 is made up of 16 amino acids. The germline V gene encodes CDR1 SGHTA and CDR2 FQGNSA. The CDR3 is CASSLLAGGLTDTQYF. CDR3 sequence (DNA): TGTGCCAGCAGCTTACTAGCGGGGGGCCTCACAGATACGCAGTATTTT. The whole variable domain, remainder taken from reference TRBV7-2 and TRBJ2-3, is GAGVSQSPSNKVTEKGKDVELRCDPISGHTALYWYRQSLGQGLEFLIYFQGNSAPDKSGLPSDRFSAERTGGSVSTLTIQRTQQEDSAVYLCASSLLAGGLTDTQYFGPGTRLTVL.

This clone was observed a single time. This chain joins TRBV9 and TRBJ2-3; D gene ambiguous. The CDR3 has 13 amino acids. Germline V gives CDR1 SGDLS, CDR2 YYNGEE. V lost 3 bases, J lost 0 bases, and 5 bases lay in between. The CDR3 region is CASSAGSTDTQYF. The CDR3, as DNA: TGTGCCAGCAGCGCAGGTAGCACAGATACGCAGTATTTT.

The chain couples TRBV5-6 to TRBJ2-2, with 11 positions matching TRBD1. The CDR3 has 15 residues. Trimming removed 2 bases from V and 6 bases from J; junction bases left unmatched: 3. CDR1 and CDR2 from the germline V gene are SGHDT and YYEEEE. The CDR3 protein is CASSFGTGGPGELFF. The CDR3 DNA reads TGTGCCAGCAGCTTTGGGACAGGGGGACCCGGGGAGCTGTTTTTT.

This chain uses TRBV5-1 with TRBJ1-3; the match to TRBD1 covers 7 bases. Trimming removed 4 bases from V and 0 bases from J; junction bases left unmatched: 7. The CDR3 consists of 16 residues. In germline, CDR1 is SGHRS, CDR2 YFSETQ. The CDR3 coding sequence is TGCGCCAGCAGCGACTCGACAGGGCCCTCTGGAAACACCATATATTTT. This translates into CASSDSTGPSGNTIYF.

This clone was counted between two and nine times. The chain couples TRBV28 to TRBJ2-5, with D perhaps TRBD2 (6 bases). Deletions cut 6 bases from V and 5 bases from J, with 25 bases between. The germline V gene has CDR1 MDHEN and CDR2 SYDVKM. The CDR3 spans 17 residues. The CDR3 DNA is TGTGCCAGCAGCCGGGGCTACCAGGGTATTGGGAGGGAGACCCAGTACTTC. Its translation: CASSRGYQGIGRETQYF. Full variable domain (missing parts from reference TRBV28 and TRBJ2-5): DVKVTQSSRYLVKRTGEKVFLECVQDMDHENMFWYRQDPGLGLRLIYFSYDVKMKEKGDIPEGYSVSREKKERFSLILESASTNQTSMYLCASSRGYQGIGRETQYFGPGTRLLVL.

This clone was found a few times. This chain joins TRBV7-2 and TRBJ1-2, with D unresolved. Per germline, CDR1 SGHTA and CDR2 FQGNSA. This CDR3 has 13 residues. The V end lost 5 bases, the J end lost 4 bases, and 11 bases lay between the germline ends. The CDR3 DNA reads TGTGCCAGCAGCGATACGGGTATCTATGGCTACACCTTC. Its protein is CASSDTGIYGYTF.

This chain links TRBV19 with TRBJ2-2; TRBD1 matches 9 bases. Trimming removed 5 bases from V and 6 bases from J; junction bases left unmatched: 4. Germline V CDR1 and CDR2: LNHDA, SQIVND (reference sequence). The CDR3 spans 14 residues. The CDR3 DNA reads as TGTGCCAGTAGTCCCACAGGGGGCGCCGGGGAGCTGTTTTTT. Amino acids: CASSPTGGAGELFF.

The V call is TRBV29-1, the J call TRBJ2-6, with 7 bases lining up with TRBD1. Germline loops: CDR1 SQVTM, CDR2 ANQGSEA. J was trimmed by 1 base and V by 7 bases; bases with no gene match: 7. This CDR3 is built from 15 residues. This chain's CDR3 is CSAGQDVSGANVLTF. In DNA, the CDR3 is TGCAGCGCCGGACAGGACGTTTCTGGGGCCAACGTCCTGACTTTC.

The count of this clone is one. CDR3 nucleotides: TGTGCCAGCAGCTTACCCGGAGGGTCCTACGAGCAGTACTTC. Translated: CASSLPGGSYEQYF. The chain is built from TRBV7-8 and TRBJ2-7; a weak D match, TRBD2 (6 bases). CDR3 length equals 14 residues. The germline V gene encodes CDR1 SGHVS and CDR2 FQNEAQ. The V end was cut by 2 bases, the J end by 1 base, with 9 bases between. Full variable domain (remainder filled in from reference TRBV7-8 and TRBJ2-7): GAGVSQSPRYKVAKRGQDVALRCDPISGHVSLFWYQQALGQGPEFLTYFQNEAQLDKSGLPSDRFFAERPEGSVSTLKIQRTQQEDSAVYLCASSLPGGSYEQYFGPGTRLTVT.